The 22 T cell receptor beta chains below were found in one sample sequenced in a study of vaccination and CD4 T cells after COVID-19. Treatment noted: approximately nine-day PBMC culture with coronavirus spike peptide pools or control peptides (ViraFEST assay). These receptors lack a known antigen. Oncomine TCR Beta short-read sequencing was applied to DNA from cultured CD4+ T cells. MiXCR, run by TCRdb on the PCR reads, gives a single entry per CDR3 protein. The sample has 15,000 to 20,000 distinct CDR3 sequences, approximately 31% seen once. Sequencing was carried out using cultured CD4+ T cells from blood. All receptors come from a human donor with COVID-19.

This clonotype was found a few times. The chain uses TRBV7-8 and TRBJ2-4; D not certain. The CDR3 sequence is 13 residues long. CDR1 and CDR2 (germline): SGHVS, FQNEAQ. V lost 6 bases and J 7 bases, leaving 13 bases between the germline ends. The DNA of the CDR3 is TGTGCCAGCAGTCTTCTTCGCGGTAACATTCAGTACTTC. Translated: CASSLLRGNIQYF.

This chain links TRBV11-2 with TRBJ2-1; 7 bases are shared with TRBD1. The J segment lost 7 bases and the V segment lost 5 bases, leaving 5 bases of the junction unmatched. The CDR3 contains 13 residues. The V gene's germline CDR1 is SGHAT and CDR2 FQNNGV. CDR3: CASSADRQNEQFF. CDR3 bases: TGTGCCAGCAGCGCGGACAGGCAGAATGAGCAGTTCTTC.

V gene TRBV15 combines with J gene TRBJ2-1; D possibly corresponds to TRBD1 (6 bases). CDR1 is LNHNV, CDR2 YYDKDF, per germline (reference sequence). V was shortened by 2 bases and J by 0 bases, with 8 bases between the two germline ends. This CDR3 region has 15 residues. CDR3 sequence: CATSRQGYSYNEQFF. In DNA form, the CDR3 reads TGTGCCACCAGCAGACAGGGGTACTCCTACAATGAGCAGTTCTTC.

Comment on this clonotype: The junction departs from germline at one end; a sequencing error may be responsible. This chain links TRBV7-7 with TRBJ1-2; D remains ambiguous. CDR1 and CDR2 (germline): SSHAT, FNYEAQ (reference sequence). This CDR3 is 12 amino acids long. The CDR3 protein is CASSYPGNSGTF. The CDR3 DNA reads as TGTGCTAGCAGCTATCCGGGGAACTCTGGCACCTTC.

This clonotype was seen a few times. This sequence joins TRBV6-5 and TRBJ1-5; possibly TRBD1 for D (6 bases). With 0 bases removed from V and 6 bases from J, the gap between germline ends came to 12 bases. CDR1 and CDR2 (germline): MNHEY, SVGAGI. CDR3 length equals 15 residues. The CDR3 loop reads CASSYSSRGSQPQHF. The CDR3 nucleotides read TGTGCCAGCAGTTACTCGTCCAGGGGAAGTCAGCCCCAGCATTTT.

The V gene is TRBV6-1, the J gene TRBJ2-5; 9 nucleotides agree with TRBD1. This CDR3 is built from 14 residues. V trimming: 7 bases; J trimming: 4 bases; junction bases outside the gene matches: 7. Germline V gives CDR1 MNHNS, CDR2 SASEGT. The DNA of the CDR3 is TGTGCCAGCAACACACAGGGGGCCGGAGAGACCCAGTACTTC. It specifies CASNTQGAGETQYF.

Note on this clonotype: Germline and junction disagree at one end, which may indicate a read error. V and J are TRBV2 and TRBJ1-3, with no clear D. The germline V gene encodes CDR1 SNHLY and CDR2 FYNNEI. The CDR3 totals 16 residues. Written as DNA, the CDR3 is TGTGCCAGCAGAAAACCGGGGATTAACTCTGGAAACGCCATATATTTT. This codes for CASRKPGINSGNAIYF. The whole variable domain, remainder taken from reference TRBV2 and TRBJ1-3, is EPEVTQTPSHQVTQMGQEVILRCVPISNHLYFYWYRQILGQKVEFLVSFYNNEISEKSEIFDDQFSVERPDGSNFTLKIRSTKLEDSAMYFCASRKPGINSGNAIYFGEGSWLTVV.

The chain couples TRBV28 to TRBJ1-5; D possibly corresponds to TRBD1 (6 bases). V was trimmed by 6 bases and J by 6 bases, leaving 18 bases between them. The CDR3 is made up of 15 amino acids. Germline CDR1 MDHEN, CDR2 SYDVKM. DNA of the CDR3: TGTGCCAGCAGCCCTACAGGGCGTCGCGGTCAGCCCCAGCATTTT. Translated: CASSPTGRRGQPQHF.

The chain recombines TRBV20-1 with TRBJ2-1; the D gene is possibly TRBD2 (7 bases). CDR1 is DFQATT, CDR2 SNEGSKA, per germline (reference sequence). The CDR3 runs to 14 residues. Trimming took 4 bases from V and 7 from J, leaving 17 bases between them. In nucleotides, the CDR3 is TGCAGTGCTACGCCTGGGGGGGGCCGAAATGAGCAGTTCTTC. This translates into CSATPGGGRNEQFF.

This clonotype turned up a few times. The chain has TRBV19 and TRBJ1-6; 7 bases agree with TRBD1. The CDR3 sequence is 14 residues long. CDR1 is LNHDA and CDR2 is SQIVND in the germline V gene (reference sequence). The V and J ends lost 7 bases and 7 bases, in that order; junction bases with no gene match: 7. The CDR3 coding sequence is TGTGCCAGTAACCCGACAGGGATGAATTCACCCCTCCACTTT. This codes for CASNPTGMNSPLHF.

The chain links TRBV11-2 to TRBJ1-1; no firm D call. Looked up from germline, CDR1 is SGHAT and CDR2 is FQNNGV. This CDR3 region has 14 residues. Trimming removed 0 bases from V and 6 bases from J, with 11 bases in between. CDR3 residues: CASSLDGGLAEAFF. The CDR3 DNA reads TGTGCCAGCAGCTTAGATGGAGGGCTCGCTGAAGCTTTCTTT.

This clonotype has more than one count but fewer than ten. The V gene is TRBV6-5, the J gene TRBJ1-2; the D gene is possibly TRBD1 (6 bases). The germline V and J ends were trimmed by 4 bases and 13 bases, with 19 bases remaining between them. The germline CDR1 and CDR2 sequences are MNHEY and SVGAGI. The CDR3 is 13 residues long. For the CDR3, the DNA is TGTGCCAGCAGTTCTCTGGCCAGGGGCTATCCCACCTTC. Its protein is CASSSLARGYPTF.

This clonotype appeared a few times. The V gene is TRBV7-9, the J gene TRBJ1-1; D not certain. Trimming removed 4 bases at V and 11 bases at J, with 17 bases between. There are 13 residues in the CDR3. Germline CDR1 and CDR2: SEHNR and FQNEAQ (reference sequence). The CDR3 region is CASSSMSEQGAFF. CDR3 in DNA: TGTGCCAGCAGCTCGATGAGCGAACAAGGCGCTTTCTTT.

This chain connects TRBV29-1 to TRBJ2-5, with 8 bases fitting TRBD1. CDR1 is SQVTM and CDR2 is ANQGSEA in the germline V gene. The CDR3 consists of 16 residues. V lost 2 bases, J lost 4 bases, and 12 bases stayed unmatched. As DNA, the CDR3 is TGCAGCGTTGAACTTCGGGGACAGGTCGGGAGAGAGACCCAGTACTTC. As protein: CSVELRGQVGRETQYF.

This clonotype was counted between two and nine times. The V gene is TRBV27, the J gene TRBJ1-5; D is undetermined. The germline V and J ends were trimmed by 6 bases and 4 bases, with 16 bases remaining between them. Germline V gene data show CDR1 as MNHEY and CDR2 as SMNVEV (reference sequence). The CDR3 consists of 15 residues. The CDR3 reads CASSLQGLGNQPQHF. In DNA, the CDR3 is TGTGCCAGCAGCCTACAAGGGTTGGGAAATCAGCCCCAGCATTTT.

The chain is built from TRBV7-6 and TRBJ1-1; no clear D gene. The CDR3 consists of 15 residues. Germline V lookup: CDR1 SGHVS, CDR2 FNYEAQ. V was clipped by 1 base and J by 2 bases, with 11 bases between them. As DNA, the CDR3 is TGTGCCAGCAGCTTAGGCAGTAGGTTTAACACTGAAGCTTTCTTT. Amino acids: CASSLGSRFNTEAFF.

This chain uses TRBV30 with TRBJ1-5; TRBD1 might be the D (5 bases). Germline lookup yields CDR1 GTSNPN and CDR2 SVGIG (reference sequence). V was trimmed by 5 bases and J by 5 bases, leaving 13 bases between them. The CDR3 is 13 residues long. The CDR3 DNA sequence: TGTGCCTGGGGGATCGGGGACGATCAGCCCCAGCATTTT. This translates into CAWGIGDDQPQHF.

This chain connects TRBV30 to TRBJ1-1; perhaps TRBD1 as D (5 bases). The CDR3 is 16 amino acids. Between the trimmed V and J ends, which lost 2 bases and 6 bases, there was a span of 22 bases. CDR1 is GTSNPN and CDR2 is SVGIG in the germline V gene (reference sequence). The CDR3 sequence is CAWSPSLWGRSAEAFF. The CDR3 nucleotides are TGTGCCTGGAGTCCTTCACTCTGGGGCAGATCGGCTGAAGCTTTCTTT.

The genes are TRBV20-1 and TRBJ1-3; TRBD1 matches at 9 bases. The germline V gene has CDR1 DFQATT and CDR2 SNEGSKA (reference sequence). Trimming cost V 5 bases and J 4 bases; bases outside gene matches: 9. This CDR3 comprises 15 residues. The CDR3 nucleotides are TGCAGTGCTGGAAAACAGGGGGCGCCCGGAAACACCATATATTTT. It translates to CSAGKQGAPGNTIYF.

The CDR3: CASSYSHGSSYNSPLHF. CDR3 nucleotides: TGTGCCAGCAGTTACTCGCACGGGAGCTCCTATAATTCACCCCTCCACTTT. The chain combines TRBV6-2 or TRBV6-3 with TRBJ1-6; D is unresolved. The V end was cut by 0 bases, the J end by 0 bases, with 9 bases between. CDR3 size: 17 residues. The germline CDR1 and CDR2 sequences are MNHEY and SVGEGT.

The genes are TRBV5-4 and TRBJ1-6; D ambiguous. The CDR3 runs to 19 residues. The germline V and J ends were trimmed by 0 bases and 0 bases, with 16 bases remaining between them. Germline V gives CDR1 SGHNT, CDR2 YYREEE (reference sequence). This CDR3 is CASSLVLVKTSSYNSPLHF. In DNA form, the CDR3 reads TGTGCCAGCAGCTTGGTGCTCGTTAAGACAAGCTCCTATAATTCACCCCTCCACTTT. The full variable domain, rest sourced from reference TRBV5-4 and TRBJ1-6, is ETGVTQSPTHLIKTRGQQVTLRCSSQSGHNTVSWYQQALGQGPQFIFQYYREEENGRGNFPPRFSGLQFPNYSSELNVNALELDDSALYLCASSLVLVKTSSYNSPLHFGNGTRLTVT.

The J gene is TRBJ2-5, the V gene TRBV5-8; 10 bases are a match to TRBD2. Germline V gene sequence: CDR1 SGHTS, CDR2 YDEGEE. CDR3 length: 16 residues. J was trimmed by 3 bases and V by 4 bases; bases with no gene match: 9. The CDR3 sequence: CASSTGTLAGEETQYF. CDR3 DNA sequence: TGTGCCAGCAGCACTGGGACCCTAGCGGGGGAAGAGACCCAGTACTTC.